The 16 T cell receptor beta chains presented below share a single source sample, sequenced in a study of shared clonotypes between healthy human individuals. The table came from immunoSEQ multiplex PCR; TCRdb's copy has only in-frame clones and leaves some out. The data show about 1.1 million clones, 75% to 80% seen once. Material: memory CD4+ T cells from PBMCs. The subset: CD45RA-negative fraction. The origin of the receptors is a man in his late teens or twenties in good health. Some clones in this sample may be carry-over from other donors' samples.

This clone was found once. V is TRBV27 and J is TRBJ1-1, with D unresolved. Germline CDR1 and CDR2: MNHEY and SMNVEV (reference sequence). The CDR3 extends over 13 amino acids. V lost 5 bases, J lost 8 bases, and 15 bases lay in between. The CDR3 sequence: CASSPPGPQEAFF. The CDR3 DNA reads as TGTGCCAGCAGTCCGCCCGGCCCACAAGAAGCTTTCTTT.

J is TRBJ2-4 and V is TRBV30; TRBD2 matches at 9 bases. Germline CDR1 reads GTSNPN; CDR2 reads SVGIG (reference sequence). J lost 1 base, V lost 3 bases, and 4 bases had no gene match. The CDR3 sequence is 15 residues long. The CDR3 DNA follows: TGTGCCTGGAGACCCAGCGGGAGGGCCAAAAACATTCAGTACTTC. Translated: CAWRPSGRAKNIQYF.

CDR3 in DNA: TGTGCCAGCAGCTTGAAGGGGGGCTCCATGAACACTGAAGCTTTCTTT. Translated: CASSLKGGSMNTEAFF. V and J are TRBV5-8 and TRBJ1-1, with D possibly being TRBD1 (6 bases). The CDR3 extends over 16 amino acids. In germline, CDR1 is SGHTS, CDR2 YDEGEE. With 1 base removed from V and 0 bases from J, the gap between germline ends came to 13 bases.

The chain uses TRBV4-2 and TRBJ2-7, with 10 bases fitting TRBD2. V gave up 3 bases and J gave up 2 bases; unmatched junction bases: 10. The CDR3 is 17 amino acids. Germline V gene lookup returns CDR1 LGHNA and CDR2 YNFKEQ. The CDR3 sequence is CASSQTGRTSGTYEQYF. The CDR3 DNA reads TGTGCCAGCAGCCAGACAGGCCGGACTAGCGGTACCTACGAGCAGTACTTC.

This clone was counted only a few times. This chain connects TRBV6-1 to TRBJ1-3; 10 nucleotides align to TRBD1. Germline assignment: CDR1 MNHNS and CDR2 SASEGT. The CDR3 has 16 residues. V was clipped by 4 bases and J by 9 bases; unmatched bases: 12. CDR3 bases: TGTGCCAGCAGTGCCTCCCGGGACAGGGGATTGGGCACCATATATTTT. Its translation is CASSASRDRGLGTIYF.

This sequence joins TRBV5-1 and TRBJ1-2; no clear D gene. The length of the CDR3 is 15 residues. Germline V CDR1 and CDR2: SGHRS, YFSETQ. V was clipped by 4 bases and J by 7 bases, with 20 bases between them. The CDR3 nucleotides are TGCGCCAGCAGCGGGAAAGACGGAACAGCGGGTGGCTACACCTTC. Its protein is CASSGKDGTAGGYTF.

The rearrangement joins TRBV5-1 to TRBJ1-3; no definite D call. The germline CDR1 and CDR2 sequences are SGHRS and YFSETQ. This CDR3 has 17 amino acids. Deletions cut 0 bases from V and 5 bases from J, with 18 bases between. The CDR3, as DNA: TGCGCCAGCAGCTTGGTGGGCACCCGAGGTTGGAGAAACACCATATATTTT. Translating it yields CASSLVGTRGWRNTIYF.

This chain joins TRBV30 and TRBJ1-3; D is unclear. Germline V gene data show CDR1 as GTSNPN and CDR2 as SVGIG (reference sequence). V was clipped by 2 bases and J by 6 bases, with 14 bases between them. The CDR3 has 14 residues. CDR3: CAWSLTGRLNTIYF. As DNA, the CDR3 is TGTGCCTGGAGTTTGACTGGACGGCTAAACACCATATATTTT.

The chain couples TRBV18 to TRBJ1-5; 12 nucleotides match TRBD1. CDR1 and CDR2 from the germline V gene are KGHSH and LQKENI. V shed 2 bases and J 0 bases; nucleotides not matched to a gene: 5. CDR3 length: 18 amino acids. CDR3 DNA sequence: TGTGCCAGCTCACCAGGGACAGGGGGCCCTTATAGCAATCAGCCCCAGCATTTT. Translated, it gives CASSPGTGGPYSNQPQHF.

This clone appeared once. The rearrangement joins TRBV4-3 to TRBJ2-3, with TRBD2 matching over 10 bases. CDR3 length: 17 amino acids. Trimming removed 0 bases from V and 2 bases from J; junction bases left unmatched: 5. Germline loops: CDR1 LGHNA, CDR2 YSLEER. CDR3 amino acids: CASSQERSGRATDTQYF. The CDR3 region has the DNA TGCGCCAGCAGCCAAGAAAGGAGCGGGAGGGCCACAGATACGCAGTATTTT.

This clone occurred a few times. V and J are TRBV9 and TRBJ1-1; TRBD1 is a possible D gene (6 bases). The CDR3 is 14 amino acids. V dropped 4 bases and J dropped 4 bases, with 14 bases sitting between them. Germline CDR1 SGDLS, CDR2 YYNGEE. The CDR3, as DNA: TGTGCCAGCAGCCCGACGGCAGGGGCCACTGAAGCTTTCTTT. Protein product: CASSPTAGATEAFF.

The chain links TRBV14 to TRBJ2-7, with 9 bases lining up with TRBD1. Germline V lookup: CDR1 SGHDN, CDR2 FVKESK. J lost 5 bases, V lost 4 bases, and 15 bases had no gene match. This CDR3 region has 17 residues. For the CDR3, the DNA is TGTGCCAGCAGCCGGACGCGGACCCCGGGACAGGGTAACGAGCAGTACTTC. It specifies CASSRTRTPGQGNEQYF.

CDR3: CASSPQGAGTEAFF. As DNA, the CDR3 is TGTGCCAGCAGCCCCCAGGGGGCCGGCACTGAAGCTTTCTTT. V and J are TRBV7-6 and TRBJ1-1; 8 bases are shared with TRBD1. Germline CDR1 and CDR2: SGHVS and FNYEAQ. Trimming removed 5 bases from V and 4 bases from J; junction bases left unmatched: 6. The CDR3 extends over 14 amino acids.

The rearrangement uses TRBV9 and TRBJ2-1, with 8 bases aligning to TRBD2. The CDR3 runs to 16 residues. The germline gives CDR1 SGDLS, CDR2 YYNGEE. The V segment lost 0 bases and the J segment 5 bases; nucleotides outside the gene matches: 7. CDR3 in DNA: TGTGCCAGCAGCGTAGGGTTCTTAGCGGGAAACAATGAGCAGTTCTTC. Translating it yields CASSVGFLAGNNEQFF. The whole variable domain, remainder taken from reference TRBV9 and TRBJ2-1, is DSGVTQTPKHLITATGQRVTLRCSPRSGDLSVYWYQQSLDQGLQFLIQYYNGEERAKGNILERFSAQQFPDLHSELNLSSLELGDSALYFCASSVGFLAGNNEQFFGPGTRLTVL.

The chain recombines TRBV28 with TRBJ1-5; the D is unclear. V gave up 3 bases and J gave up 4 bases, with 16 bases separating them. CDR1 and CDR2 (germline): MDHEN, SYDVKM. There are 16 residues in the CDR3. The CDR3, as DNA: TGTGCCAGCAGTTTGATTGTTAACAGCCAAAATCAGCCCCAGCATTTT. It translates to CASSLIVNSQNQPQHF.

This clone was recorded a few times. The chain employs TRBV6-4 and TRBJ2-1; possibly TRBD1 for D (5 bases). This CDR3 is built from 13 residues. Germline CDR1 reads MRHNA; CDR2 reads SNTAGT. The V end was cut by 5 bases, the J end by 5 bases, with 10 bases between. CDR3 in DNA: TGTGCCAGCAGTCGACAGAATAACAATGAGCAGTTCTTC. It specifies CASSRQNNNEQFF.